These 32 T cell receptor beta chains came from one sample sequenced in a study of regulatory T cells in long-lasting Graves disease. CDR3 regions were amplified by Arm-PCR using iRepertoire HTBI primers to build TCR beta libraries. From the multiplex PCR reads, TCRdb called clonotypes with MiXCR, one entry per CDR3 protein. The sample lists approximately 230,000 distinct CDR3 sequences; around 17% were seen once. The time point is: newly diagnosed GD, antithyroid drugs for less than 3 months. Generation of the TCR library employed RNA extracted from PBMCs. The sequencing used peripheral blood mononuclear cells (PBMCs), collected at new diagnosis, from a patient treated with antithyroid drugs. Receptors originate from a female donor with Graves disease.

This clonotype was detected many times. This chain links TRBV29-1 with TRBJ2-3; D may be TRBD1 (5 bases). The germline V gene encodes CDR1 SQVTM and CDR2 ANQGSEA. The CDR3 length is 12 residues. V lost 6 bases and J 6 bases, leaving 13 bases between the germline ends. The CDR3 loop is CSVPWAGDTQYF. CDR3 DNA sequence: TGCAGCGTCCCATGGGCAGGGGATACGCAGTATTTT.

This clonotype was observed at least ten times. V and J are TRBV5-1 and TRBJ1-2; a weak D match, TRBD1 (5 bases). Germline V CDR1 and CDR2: SGHRS, YFSETQ. This CDR3 is built from 16 residues. V dropped 4 bases and J dropped 4 bases, with 20 bases sitting between them. The CDR3 here is CASSPRAGELTYGYTF. CDR3 coding DNA: TGCGCCAGCAGCCCCCGGGCGGGGGAGCTTACCTATGGCTACACCTTC. The full variable domain, with the rest looked up from reference TRBV5-1 and TRBJ1-2, is KAGVTQTPRYLIKTRGQQVTLSCSPISGHRSVSWYQQTPGQGLQFLFEYFSETQRNKGNFPGRFSGRQFSNSRSEMNVSTLELGDSALYLCASSPRAGELTYGYTFGSGTRLTVV.

This clonotype was recorded at least ten times. The chain is built from TRBV3-1 and TRBJ2-3, with D possibly being TRBD2 (6 bases). The length of the CDR3 is 16 residues. CDR1 and CDR2 (germline): LGHDT, YNNKEL (reference sequence). The V and J ends lost 5 bases and 3 bases respectively, with 18 bases between them. The CDR3 DNA sequence: TGTGCCAGCAGCTCCCCGGGACTGGATCCAACAGATACGCAGTATTTT. Residues: CASSSPGLDPTDTQYF.

At least ten counts were recorded for this clonotype. This chain links TRBV18 with TRBJ1-5; D gene unclear. V was pared by 2 bases and J by 7 bases, with 12 bases between. Germline-derived CDR1 and CDR2 are KGHSH and LQKENI. The CDR3 length is 14 residues. The CDR3 DNA is TGTGCCAGCTCACCAAGCCTGGAGGGACAGCCCCAGCATTTT. It is translated as CASSPSLEGQPQHF.

This clonotype was observed many times. V is TRBV28 and J is TRBJ1-1; 8 bases are shared with TRBD1. V lost 3 bases and J lost 1; bases outside the gene matches: 4. CDR1 is MDHEN and CDR2 is SYDVKM in the germline V gene. This CDR3 is built from 15 residues. The CDR3 region is CASSLVRGQNTEAFF. CDR3 nucleotide sequence: TGTGCCAGCAGTTTGGTCAGGGGGCAGAACACTGAAGCTTTCTTT.

The sample holds many counts of this clonotype. V and J are TRBV15 and TRBJ2-5; D is perhaps TRBD2 (5 bases). Germline assignment: CDR1 LNHNV and CDR2 YYDKDF (reference sequence). V shed 0 bases and J shed 5 bases, with 10 bases lying between them. CDR3 length: 14 amino acids. In DNA, the CDR3 is TGTGCCACCAGCAGAGATGGCCGAGGGGAGACCCAGTACTTC. Translated, it gives CATSRDGRGETQYF.

This chain links TRBV30 with TRBJ2-7, with a weak D call TRBD1 (8 bases). Looked up from germline, CDR1 is GTSNPN and CDR2 is SVGIG (reference sequence). This CDR3 comprises 13 residues. V was clipped by 2 bases and J by 2 bases, with 10 bases between them. The CDR3 spells CAWSTGGAYEQYF. The DNA for the CDR3 is TGTGCCTGGAGTACAGGGGGGGCCTACGAGCAGTACTTC.

At least ten counts were recorded for this clonotype. The chain couples TRBV12-3 or TRBV12-4 to TRBJ2-6; D gene unclear. The CDR3 consists of 12 residues. V lost 6 bases and J 4 bases, leaving 4 bases between the germline ends. In DNA form, the CDR3 reads TGTGCCAGCAGATGGGGGGCCAACGTCCTGACTTTC. Translated: CASRWGANVLTF.

This clonotype has at least ten counts. CDR3 loop: CASSFGQGGYGYTF. The CDR3 nucleotides read TGTGCCAGTAGTTTCGGACAGGGCGGATATGGCTACACCTTC. The chain recombines TRBV19 with TRBJ1-2; TRBD1 agrees at 8 bases. The CDR3 is made up of 14 amino acids. CDR1 and CDR2 (germline): LNHDA, SQIVND (reference sequence). V lost 5 bases and J lost 5; bases outside the gene matches: 7.

This clonotype was counted ten times or more. This CDR3 is CSASPGTGARNEKLFF. The CDR3 bases are TGCAGTGCTAGTCCCGGGACAGGGGCAAGGAATGAAAAACTGTTTTTT. The chain recombines TRBV20-1 with TRBJ1-4; 10 nucleotides agree with TRBD1. The V gene end was trimmed by 3 bases and the J gene end by 5 bases; junction bases not matched to a gene: 9. The CDR3 loop spans 16 amino acids. Looked up from germline, CDR1 is DFQATT and CDR2 is SNEGSKA (reference sequence).

This clonotype was seen ten or more times. The rearrangement uses TRBV7-2 and TRBJ2-7; D perhaps matches TRBD2 (6 bases). CDR1 SGHTA and CDR2 FQGNSA come from the germline V gene. The CDR3 totals 15 residues. The germline V and J ends were trimmed by 5 bases and 2 bases, with 16 bases remaining between them. The CDR3 loop reads CASSRGVVSAYEQYF. The CDR3 coding sequence is TGTGCCAGCAGCCGCGGGGTTGTTAGCGCCTACGAGCAGTACTTC.

Many counts were recorded for this clonotype. The chain couples TRBV2 to TRBJ2-7; 7 positions agree with TRBD2. This CDR3 has 13 residues. Germline CDR1 is SNHLY and CDR2 is FYNNEI. After removal of 7 bases from V and 4 bases from J, the junction contained 7 bases not matched to a gene. In nucleotides, the CDR3 is TGTGCCAGCAAGGAGGGAGGGCCGTACGAGCAGTACTTC. This encodes CASKEGGPYEQYF.

This clonotype came up many times. The chain has TRBV11-2 and TRBJ1-1; D remains unclear. This CDR3 has 13 amino acids. Trimming shortened V by 5 bases and J by 4 bases, and 11 bases separated the two germline ends. Germline-derived CDR1 and CDR2 are SGHAT and FQNNGV. The CDR3 protein is CASSNVLFTEAFF. The CDR3 DNA reads TGTGCCAGCAGCAACGTCCTATTCACTGAAGCTTTCTTT. The full variable domain, in which reference TRBV11-2 and TRBJ1-1 provide the parts outside the CDR3, is EAGVAQSPRYKIIEKRQSVAFWCNPISGHATLYWYQQILGQGPKLLIQFQNNGVVDDSQLPKDRFSAERLKGVDSTLKIQPAKLEDSAVYLCASSNVLFTEAFFGQGTRLTVV.

This clonotype was seen at least ten times. This chain links TRBV3-1 with TRBJ2-2; no clear D gene. CDR1 is LGHDT, CDR2 YNNKEL, per germline (reference sequence). The CDR3 runs to 15 residues. Trimming removed 6 bases at V and 3 bases at J, with 14 bases between. The CDR3 reads CASRPDWPDTGELFF. The CDR3 bases are TGTGCCAGCAGACCAGACTGGCCGGACACCGGGGAGCTGTTTTTT. Full variable domain (remainder filled in from reference TRBV3-1 and TRBJ2-2): DTAVSQTPKYLVTQMGNDKSIKCEQNLGHDTMYWYKQDSKKFLKIMFSYNNKELIINETVPNRFSPKSPDKAHLNLHINSLELGDSAVYFCASRPDWPDTGELFFGEGSRLTVL.

On this clonotype: A read error is possible here, since a much larger clone lies one base away. The chain carries TRBV7-8 and TRBJ2-3; 7 nucleotides line up with TRBD2. The CDR3 runs 15 residues. In germline, CDR1 is SGHVS, CDR2 FQNEAQ. V trimming: 5 bases; J trimming: 14 bases; junction bases outside the gene matches: 19. DNA for the CDR3: TGTGCCAGCAGCATCCAAGGCGGGAGTCGTAAAGGGGCGTATTTT. This encodes CASSIQGGSRKGAYF. Full variable domain (remainder filled in from reference TRBV7-8 and TRBJ2-3): GAGVSQSPRYKVAKRGQDVALRCDPISGHVSLFWYQQALGQGPEFLTYFQNEAQLDKSGLPSDRFFAERPEGSVSTLKIQRTQQEDSAVYLCASSIQGGSRKGAYFGPGTRLTVL.

Ten or more counts support this clonotype. This chain joins TRBV6-1 and TRBJ1-3; D unclear. The CDR3 has 14 amino acids. V was clipped by 7 bases and J by 0 bases, with 10 bases between them. CDR1 is MNHNS, CDR2 SASEGT, per germline. The CDR3 DNA follows: TGTGCCAGCATTCCTAACCGCTCTGGAAACACCATATATTTT. Protein sequence: CASIPNRSGNTIYF.

This clonotype was observed many times. The chain employs TRBV27 and TRBJ1-1; 7 nucleotides align to TRBD1. Trimming removed 6 bases from V and 1 base from J; junction bases left unmatched: 17. The CDR3 spans 18 residues. The germline CDR1 and CDR2 sequences are MNHEY and SMNVEV (reference sequence). The CDR3 DNA reads as TGTGCCAGCAGCCCCCGCCTGTACCTCGGACAGGAGAACACTGAAGCTTTCTTT. This gives the protein CASSPRLYLGQENTEAFF.

About this clonotype: This could be a read error, since a much larger clone is one nucleotide away. The rearrangement links TRBV6-5 to TRBJ1-3; no clear D. The germline V gene encodes CDR1 MNHEY and CDR2 SVGAGI. The CDR3 has 14 residues. This CDR3 is CASSYSRSGTTIYF. DNA for the CDR3: TGTGCCAGCAGTTATTCCCGCTCTGGAACCACCATATATTTT.

The table lists this clonotype with many counts. The J gene is TRBJ2-5, the V gene TRBV9; D gene uncertain. The germline gives CDR1 SGDLS, CDR2 YYNGEE. V was cut by 3 bases and J by 3 bases, with 6 bases left in between. This CDR3 comprises 12 residues. The CDR3 DNA reads as TGTGCCAGCAGCGGACCTGAAGAGACCCAGTACTTC. It yields the protein CASSGPEETQYF. The whole variable domain, remainder taken from reference TRBV9 and TRBJ2-5, is DSGVTQTPKHLITATGQRVTLRCSPRSGDLSVYWYQQSLDQGLQFLIQYYNGEERAKGNILERFSAQQFPDLHSELNLSSLELGDSALYFCASSGPEETQYFGPGTRLLVL.

This clonotype occurred many times. The V call is TRBV18, the J call TRBJ2-5, with D unclear. The V and J ends lost 0 bases and 5 bases respectively, with 7 bases between them. The CDR3 extends over 13 amino acids. Looked up from germline, CDR1 is KGHSH and CDR2 is LQKENI. The CDR3 loop reads CASSPPSMETQYF. Here the CDR3 DNA reads TGTGCCAGCTCACCACCCTCGATGGAGACCCAGTACTTC. Combining the CDR3 with reference TRBV18 and TRBJ2-5 gives the whole variable domain NAGVMQNPRHLVRRRGQEARLRCSPMKGHSHVYWYRQLPEEGLKFMVYLQKENIIDESGMPKERFSAEFPKEGPSILRIQQVVRGDSAAYFCASSPPSMETQYFGPGTRLLVL.

In this sample, this clonotype turned up many times. The chain uses TRBV3-1 and TRBJ1-2; D not resolved. Germline V lookup: CDR1 LGHDT, CDR2 YNNKEL (reference sequence). V was clipped by 0 bases and J by 8 bases, with 13 bases between them. The length of the CDR3 is 14 residues. DNA for the CDR3: TGTGCCAGCAGCCAAGAATTGGGGAAAGGGGGCTACACCTTC. It yields the protein CASSQELGKGGYTF.

This clonotype was recorded once. The chain carries TRBV7-8 and TRBJ2-7; the D gene is possibly TRBD2 (5 bases). V was clipped by 1 base and J by 5 bases, with 21 bases between them. This CDR3 has 17 residues. Germline values: CDR1 SGHVS, CDR2 FQNEAQ. The DNA of the CDR3 is TGTGCCAGCAGCTTAGGTCCAGTCGTACGATCCGGGGACGAGCAGTACTTC. Residues: CASSLGPVVRSGDEQYF.

The chain uses TRBV28 and TRBJ1-1; 7 bases line up with TRBD1. The germline CDR1 and CDR2 sequences are MDHEN and SYDVKM. V lost 5 bases, J lost 5 bases, and 2 bases stayed unmatched. The CDR3 totals 12 residues. The CDR3 DNA sequence: TGTGCCAGCAGTGAGGGGGCGACTGAAGCTTTCTTT. Its translation is CASSEGATEAFF.

This clonotype was counted ten times or more. The chain employs TRBV12-3 or TRBV12-4 and TRBJ2-1, with D perhaps matching TRBD2 (6 bases). The CDR3 consists of 15 residues. The V end lost 6 bases, the J end lost 2 bases, and 14 bases lay between the germline ends. The CDR3 spells CASSRAGAPYNEQFF. DNA for the CDR3: TGTGCCAGCAGCCGAGCGGGCGCGCCCTACAATGAGCAGTTCTTC.

This clonotype was seen only a few times. The chain uses TRBV20-1 and TRBJ2-3, with TRBD2 as a possible D gene (6 bases). V gave up 3 bases and J gave up 0 bases, with 7 bases separating them. Germline CDR1 reads DFQATT; CDR2 reads SNEGSKA (reference sequence). The CDR3 spans 13 residues. The CDR3 DNA sequence: TGCAGTGCTAGGCGGGGTAGCACAGATACGCAGTATTTT. Encoded protein: CSARRGSTDTQYF.

This clonotype has a handful of counts. A much larger clone differs by one base, so this may be a read error. This chain connects TRBV18 to TRBJ2-2; TRBD2 matches 7 bases. Unmatched junction bases numbered 4, after V lost 0 bases and J lost 3 bases. In germline, CDR1 is KGHSH, CDR2 LQKENI. This CDR3 has 16 amino acids. Written as DNA, the CDR3 is TGTGCCAGCTCACCACCGGGACTACCAGACACCGGGGAGCTGTTTTTT. Its protein is CASSPPGLPDTGELFF.

This clonotype was seen a single time. This chain links TRBV19 with TRBJ2-3; 7 positions match TRBD2. V lost 5 bases, J lost 1 base, and 9 bases stayed unmatched. Germline CDR1 and CDR2: LNHDA and SQIVND (reference sequence). This CDR3 spans 16 amino acids. The DNA of the CDR3 is TGTGCCAGTAGTTCGTGGGACTACTTGGGCACAGATACGCAGTATTTT. Protein: CASSSWDYLGTDTQYF. Based on the CDR3 plus reference TRBV19 and TRBJ2-3, the full variable domain is DGGITQSPKYLFRKEGQNVTLSCEQNLNHDAMYWYRQDPGQGLRLIYYSQIVNDFQKGDIAEGYSVSREKKESFPLTVTSAQKNPTAFYLCASSSWDYLGTDTQYFGPGTRLTVL.

This clonotype showed up many times. This rearrangement joins TRBV12-3 or TRBV12-4 to TRBJ2-2; 7 positions match TRBD1. The CDR3 contains 16 residues. The junction had 11 bases not matched to a gene; V was cut back by 5 bases and J by 5 bases. The CDR3 loop is CASSAPTGTLTGELFF. CDR3 DNA: TGTGCCAGCAGTGCCCCGACAGGGACGTTAACCGGGGAGCTGTTTTTT.

This clonotype was seen at least ten times. The chain uses TRBV6-2 or TRBV6-3 and TRBJ2-3; D not resolved. The germline gives CDR1 MNHEY, CDR2 SVGEGT. Trimming took off 6 bases at V and 3 bases at J, with 4 bases between the two ends. CDR3 size: 11 residues. CDR3 in DNA: TGTGCCAGCAGGCGAACAGATACGCAGTATTTT. This gives the protein CASRRTDTQYF.

This clonotype was observed at least ten times. The rearrangement uses TRBV11-2 and TRBJ1-1; D not resolved. The length of the CDR3 is 14 residues. Trimming took 3 bases from V and 1 from J, leaving 9 bases between them. Per germline, CDR1 SGHAT and CDR2 FQNNGV. CDR3 sequence reads: CASSLGRSNTEAFF. The DNA for the CDR3 is TGTGCCAGCAGCTTGGGCAGGTCGAACACTGAAGCTTTCTTT.

This clonotype was observed many times. The gene calls are TRBV12-3 or TRBV12-4 and TRBJ1-4, with 7 bases lining up with TRBD1. V lost 5 bases to trimming and J lost 7 bases; unmatched junction nucleotides: 10. CDR3 length equals 15 residues. The CDR3 protein is CASSQQGSFGEKLFF. CDR3 DNA: TGTGCCAGCAGTCAACAGGGGAGCTTTGGTGAAAAACTGTTTTTT.

This clonotype was observed a few times. A read error is possible here, since a much larger clone lies one base away. DNA of the CDR3: TGTGCCAGCGGCTTAGGTACCGCAGATACGCAGTATTTT. Translation gives CASGLGTADTQYF. The V call is TRBV7-2, the J call TRBJ2-3; D ambiguous. The V gene's germline CDR1 is SGHTA and CDR2 FQGNSA. The CDR3 runs to 13 residues.